This T cell receptor (beta chain) was observed in a study of cytomegalovirus exposure and HLA in healthy donors. This PCR relied on a set of 60 Vbeta primers and 13 Jbeta primers. Generated by immunoSEQ multiplex PCR, the TCRdb table keeps only in-frame clones and is missing some. The sample has 100,000 or so clones, about four fifths seen once. V lost 3 bases to trimming and J lost 12 bases; unmatched junction nucleotides: 5. This CDR3 is 13 amino acids long. Germline V CDR1 and CDR2: GTSNPN, SVGIG (reference sequence). This clone was seen a few times. The antigen remains unidentified. Study-wide results and caveats: Highest at DRB1 and lowest at HLA-C, TCR association rates differed among HLA loci in a later analysis. Later on, analysis showed that most CMV-associated TCR beta chains appeared to be HLA-restricted. Excluded were some V segments that proved indistinguishable, including TRBV6-2 and TRBV6-3.

The chain joins TRBV30 to TRBJ1-6; 10 bases agree with TRBD1. The receptor was derived from a woman aged 40 to 50 in good health and CMV-seronegative. Sequenced input: PBMCs. The CDR3 here is CAWSAGQGGPLHF. CDR3 DNA sequence: TGTGCCTGGAGCGCCGGACAGGGGGGACCCCTCCACTTT.